Listed below are T cell receptor beta chains from one sample, sequenced in a study of immune cell composition in non-small cell lung cancer. The protocol was immunoSEQ multiplex PCR, while the TCRdb copy is restricted to in-frame clones and leaves out a portion. The sample has 5,000 to 5,500 clones, nearly 90% seen once. The specimen sequenced was non-adjacent lung tissue. These receptors were taken from a human donor with non-small cell lung cancer. Some clones in this sample may be carry-over from other donors' samples. The CDR3 runs from the conserved cysteine through the conserved F or W. Each record gives: J gene, clone size, V gene, D gene, CDR3 protein, CDR3 DNA. The D gene is left open where the match is weak. Clone size is not always given. Where it is, it says once, few, many or a class for expanded clones.

J: TRBJ2-1; size: .; V: TRBV25-1; D: TRBD2; CDR3: CASSDQTSGGYNEQFF; DNA: TGTGCCAGCAGTGACCAAACTAGCGGAGGCTACAATGAGCAGTTCTTC
J: TRBJ1-6; size: .; V: TRBV2; D: TRBD1; CDR3: CASSDGQGAGGRDSPLHF; DNA: TGTGCCAGCAGTGACGGACAGGGGGCCGGTGGGAGGGATTCACCCCTCCACTTT
J: TRBJ2-1; size: .; V: TRBV5-1; D: .; CDR3: CASSPSQGTLSGEQFF; DNA: TGCGCCAGCAGTCCCTCCCAGGGGACCCTCTCTGGGGAGCAGTTCTTC
J: TRBJ1-4; size: once; V: TRBV5-6; D: TRBD1; CDR3: CASSRPGQATNEKLFF; DNA: TGTGCCAGCAGCCGTCCCGGACAGGCAACTAATGAAAAACTGTTTTTT
J: TRBJ1-4; size: .; V: TRBV29-1; D: .; CDR3: CSVVLTSGKLFF; DNA: TGCAGCGTTGTCCTCACCTCAGGAAAACTGTTTTTT
J: TRBJ2-7; size: .; V: TRBV7-9; D: TRBD2; CDR3: CASSFPTSGSDEQYF; DNA: TGTGCCAGCAGCTTCCCGACTAGCGGGAGTGACGAGCAGTACTTC
J: TRBJ2-7; size: .; V: TRBV11-3; D: .; CDR3: CASSLGLSSYEQYF; DNA: TGTGCCAGCAGCTTAGGACTTTCGAGCTACGAGCAGTACTTC
J: TRBJ2-3; size: .; V: TRBV6-1; D: .; CDR3: CASTPGWTDTQYF; DNA: TGTGCCAGCACCCCAGGGTGGACAGATACGCAGTATTTT
J: TRBJ2-3; size: .; V: TRBV5-6; D: TRBD1; CDR3: CASSYGTGSRDTQYF; DNA: TGTGCCAGCAGCTACGGGACAGGGTCGAGAGATACGCAGTATTTT
J: TRBJ2-2; size: .; V: TRBV28; D: .; CDR3: CASSSPGSNIGELFF; DNA: TGTGCCAGCAGTTCCCCCGGGAGCAACATCGGGGAGCTGTTTTTT
J: TRBJ1-6; size: .; V: TRBV30; D: .; CDR3: CAWSVTRARNSPLHF; DNA: TGTGCCTGGAGTGTAACCAGGGCTCGGAATTCACCCCTCCACTTT
J: TRBJ1-1; size: .; V: TRBV11-2; D: .; CDR3: CASSLALLNTEAFF; DNA: TGTGCCAGCAGCTTAGCTCTCCTGAACACTGAAGCTTTCTTT
J: TRBJ2-3; size: .; V: TRBV5-1; D: TRBD2; CDR3: CASSSGLAGTDTQYF; DNA: TGCGCCAGCAGCTCTGGACTAGCGGGCACAGATACGCAGTATTTT